The 5 T cell receptor beta chains below were found in one sample sequenced in a study of T-cell memory formation after mild COVID-19. TCRdb reanalysed the 5' RACE reads using MiXCR and keeps one entry per CDR3 protein. The data show under 450,000 distinct CDR3 sequences, around an eighth seen once. Sample: PBMCs or a T cell subset sorted from them (not recorded which). These receptors all stem from a man between 18 and 35 years old who had mild COVID-19 (a few samples of this study predate the infection). Cell type and time point are not known.

This clonotype was seen more than once but under ten times. The gene calls are TRBV5-1 and TRBJ1-1, with no clear D. The V and J ends lost 0 bases and 7 bases respectively, with 10 bases between them. This CDR3 comprises 13 residues. Germline-derived CDR1 and CDR2 are SGHRS and YFSETQ. The CDR3 sequence: CASSLVPSGEAFF. The CDR3 DNA sequence: TGCGCCAGCAGCTTGGTGCCCAGCGGTGAAGCTTTCTTT.

The chain uses TRBV6-1 and TRBJ1-5, with TRBD1 as a possible D gene (5 bases). Trimming removed 3 bases at V and 2 bases at J, with 5 bases between. The V gene's germline CDR1 is MNHNS and CDR2 SASEGT. This CDR3 comprises 13 residues. CDR3 nucleotide sequence: TGTGCCAGCAGTGACAGGGGCAATCAGCCCCAGCATTTT. It yields the protein CASSDRGNQPQHF.

V gene TRBV14 combines with J gene TRBJ1-2; D possibly corresponds to TRBD1 (6 bases). The CDR3 totals 14 residues. Germline V gene lookup returns CDR1 SGHDN and CDR2 FVKESK. V lost 4 bases and J lost 8, with 17 bases in between. The DNA of the CDR3 is TGTGCCAGCAGCCTTAACTTACAGGGAGACGGCTACACCTTC. Its protein product is CASSLNLQGDGYTF.

The J gene is TRBJ1-1, the V gene TRBV11-2; 8 nucleotides line up with TRBD1. J gave up 5 bases and V 1 base, and 9 bases lay outside the gene matches. The CDR3 runs to 16 residues. Germline CDR1 and CDR2: SGHAT and FQNNGV. Here the CDR3 reads CASSLGIAGGLTEAFF. The CDR3 nucleotides are TGTGCCAGCAGCTTAGGAATCGCAGGGGGCCTAACTGAAGCTTTCTTT.

The chain links TRBV5-1 to TRBJ1-1; D might be TRBD1 (6 bases). The V end lost 4 bases, the J end lost 7 bases, and 8 bases lay between the germline ends. The CDR3 runs to 11 residues. Germline assignment: CDR1 SGHRS and CDR2 YFSETQ. The CDR3 is CASSAQGEAFF. The CDR3, as DNA: TGCGCCAGCAGCGCACAGGGTGAAGCTTTCTTT.